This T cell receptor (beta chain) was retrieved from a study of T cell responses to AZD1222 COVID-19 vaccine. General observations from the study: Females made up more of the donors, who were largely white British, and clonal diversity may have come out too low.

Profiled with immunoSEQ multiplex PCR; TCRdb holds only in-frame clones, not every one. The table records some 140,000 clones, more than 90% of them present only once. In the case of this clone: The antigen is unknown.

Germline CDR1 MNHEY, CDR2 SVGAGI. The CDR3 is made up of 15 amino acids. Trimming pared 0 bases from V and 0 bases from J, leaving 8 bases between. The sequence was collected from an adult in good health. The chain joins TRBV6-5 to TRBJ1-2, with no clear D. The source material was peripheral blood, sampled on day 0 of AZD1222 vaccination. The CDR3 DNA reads TGTGCCAGCAGTTACTCGAGGCGGTCTAACTATGGCTACACCTTC. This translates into CASSYSRRSNYGYTF.